The present TCR beta chain was sequenced within a study of T cells in Graves' hyperthyroidism and ophthalmopathy. Regions amplified from RNA transcripts were the TCR beta CDR3 regions. RT-PCR in the first round (using the HTBI primer set) targeted the TCR CDR3. TCRdb called the multiplex PCR reads again in MiXCR, with one record for every CDR3 protein. This sample has hundreds of thousands of distinct CDR3 sequences, with roughly 46% found just once. This clonotype was detected ten times or more. Antigen specificity is unknown. Study observations and caveats: Blood shared most expanded thyroid clonotypes above 0.001. Median prediction lead before ophthalmopathy onset was 6.5 months with the model.

Germline V gene sequence: CDR1 SEHNR, CDR2 FQNEAQ (reference sequence). Between the trimmed V and J ends, which lost 7 bases and 2 bases, there was a span of 14 bases. This CDR3 region has 14 residues. The sequenced material came from peripheral blood or thyroid tissue (not recorded which). This clonotype was sampled from a woman aged 18 to 35 with Graves' hyperthyroidism. This chain uses TRBV7-9 with TRBJ1-2; D is uncertain. CDR3 in amino acids: CASTPPGKNYGYTF. The CDR3, as DNA: TGTGCCAGCACACCACCGGGGAAGAACTATGGCTACACCTTC.